Below, 12 T cell receptor beta chains from the same sample are listed, as sequenced in a study of post-analysis software for immune sequencing data. Study-level results: About five TRBV segments were more frequent in patients than controls; TRBV5-6, TRBV5-1 and TRBV20-1 belonged to this group.

These receptors' targets are unknown. TCR beta cDNA libraries had unique molecular identifiers. MiXCR, applied by TCRdb to the PCR reads, yields one record per CDR3 protein. The sample has about 260,000 distinct CDR3 sequences, 36% seen once. Sequencing input: blood. These receptors were obtained from a girl aged 5 to 17 with multiple sclerosis.

V gene TRBV12-3 or TRBV12-4 combines with J gene TRBJ1-5, with no clear D. This CDR3 is built from 13 residues. Trimming shortened V by 3 bases and J by 10 bases, and 13 bases separated the two germline ends. As DNA, the CDR3 is TGTGCCAGCAGTTTGGGCGGGCCCCATCCCCAGCATTTT. This codes for CASSLGGPHPQHF.

A remark on this clonotype: The junction does not match germline at one end; this may be a read error. The V gene is TRBV6-5, the J gene TRBJ2-1; D gene uncertain. The CDR3 consists of 13 residues. CDR1 MNHEY and CDR2 SVGAGI come from the germline V gene. The CDR3 spells CAGSHSWATEQFF. For the CDR3, the DNA is TGTGCCGGCAGTCACTCTTGGGCAACCGAGCAGTTCTTC.

This clonotype was counted many times. The V and J genes are TRBV5-1 and TRBJ2-3, with TRBD1 matching 7 bases. From germline, CDR1 is SGHRS and CDR2 YFSETQ. The CDR3 totals 17 residues. V lost 0 bases to trimming and J lost 0 bases; unmatched junction nucleotides: 7. The CDR3 here is CASSLAGQPSSTDTQYF. In DNA, the CDR3 is TGCGCCAGCAGCTTGGCGGGACAGCCGTCTAGCACAGATACGCAGTATTTT.

The J gene is TRBJ1-2, the V gene TRBV29-1, with TRBD1 identical over 7 bases. Trimming cost V 1 base and J 3 bases; bases outside gene matches: 5. The CDR3 totals 14 residues. Germline lookup yields CDR1 SQVTM and CDR2 ANQGSEA. The chain's CDR3 is CSVEVSRGYYGYTF. CDR3 DNA: TGCAGCGTTGAAGTCTCCAGGGGGTACTATGGCTACACCTTC.

Comment on this clonotype: Since a much larger clone is just one base distant, this may be a read error. The J gene is TRBJ2-1, the V gene TRBV3-1; a weak D match, TRBD2 (6 bases). The germline CDR1 and CDR2 sequences are LGHDT and YNNKEL (reference sequence). CDR3 length equals 13 residues. The CDR3 DNA is TGTGCCAGCAGCCTATTGGACTACGATGAGCAGTTCTTC. Encoded protein: CASSLLDYDEQFF.

This clonotype came up many times. The chain has TRBV20-1 and TRBJ2-5, with 12 nucleotides matching TRBD2. This CDR3 is 15 amino acids long. Germline CDR1 reads DFQATT; CDR2 reads SNEGSKA (reference sequence). Trimming cost V 6 bases and J 0 bases; bases outside gene matches: 5. This chain's CDR3 is CSARGTSGHQETQYF. CDR3 nucleotides: TGCAGTGCCCGAGGGACTAGCGGGCACCAAGAGACCCAGTACTTC.

This chain joins TRBV29-1 and TRBJ2-7; weak D call: TRBD2 (5 bases). The CDR3 length is 11 residues. The germline V and J ends were trimmed by 7 bases and 5 bases, with 12 bases remaining between them. Germline V gene sequence: CDR1 SQVTM, CDR2 ANQGSEA. In DNA, the CDR3 is TGCAGCGGAGCGGTGGCCCACGAGCAGTACTTC. It translates to CSGAVAHEQYF.

This clonotype came up a few times. The chain joins TRBV28 to TRBJ1-5, with a tentative D call TRBD1 (6 bases). Deletions cut 8 bases from V and 5 bases from J, with 19 bases between. Germline CDR1 reads MDHEN; CDR2 reads SYDVKM. The CDR3 is 15 residues long. CDR3 loop: CASSVRGVWDQPQHF. In DNA form, the CDR3 reads TGTGCCAGCTCAGTTAGGGGGGTGTGGGATCAGCCCCAGCATTTT.

In its sample, this clonotype was seen many times. V usage is TRBV18 and J usage is TRBJ2-7; 7 bases line up with TRBD1. CDR3 size: 14 residues. V gave up 3 bases and J gave up 5 bases; unmatched junction bases: 7. From germline, CDR1 is KGHSH and CDR2 LQKENI. Here the CDR3 DNA reads TGTGCCAGCTCACCCCACTCACAGGGGAACGAGCAGTACTTC. It codes for CASSPHSQGNEQYF.

This clonotype was recorded many times. This chain connects TRBV6-6 to TRBJ2-3; D ambiguous. Germline V lookup: CDR1 MNHNY, CDR2 SVGAGI (reference sequence). V was trimmed by 7 bases and J by 0 bases, leaving 8 bases between them. The CDR3 consists of 13 residues. This chain's CDR3 is CASTRVSTDTQYF. The CDR3 region has the DNA TGTGCCAGCACTCGGGTCAGCACAGATACGCAGTATTTT.

V and J are TRBV5-1 and TRBJ2-7; no definite D call. Germline V gene data show CDR1 as SGHRS and CDR2 as YFSETQ. This CDR3 comprises 13 residues. Trimming pared 4 bases from V and 1 base from J, leaving 9 bases between. The CDR3 bases are TGCGCCAGCAGCGTAGGCCTGTCCTACGAGCAGTACTTC. It translates to CASSVGLSYEQYF.

About this clonotype: This may stem from a read error, because a much larger clone lies one nucleotide away. The CDR3: CASSTTGDTDAQYF. DNA of the CDR3: TGTGCCAGCAGCACGACAGGAGACACAGATGCGCAGTATTTT. V is TRBV6-2 or TRBV6-3 and J is TRBJ2-3, with a possible D match to TRBD1 (6 bases). The germline CDR1 and CDR2 sequences are MNHEY and SVGEGT. The CDR3 length is 14 residues.